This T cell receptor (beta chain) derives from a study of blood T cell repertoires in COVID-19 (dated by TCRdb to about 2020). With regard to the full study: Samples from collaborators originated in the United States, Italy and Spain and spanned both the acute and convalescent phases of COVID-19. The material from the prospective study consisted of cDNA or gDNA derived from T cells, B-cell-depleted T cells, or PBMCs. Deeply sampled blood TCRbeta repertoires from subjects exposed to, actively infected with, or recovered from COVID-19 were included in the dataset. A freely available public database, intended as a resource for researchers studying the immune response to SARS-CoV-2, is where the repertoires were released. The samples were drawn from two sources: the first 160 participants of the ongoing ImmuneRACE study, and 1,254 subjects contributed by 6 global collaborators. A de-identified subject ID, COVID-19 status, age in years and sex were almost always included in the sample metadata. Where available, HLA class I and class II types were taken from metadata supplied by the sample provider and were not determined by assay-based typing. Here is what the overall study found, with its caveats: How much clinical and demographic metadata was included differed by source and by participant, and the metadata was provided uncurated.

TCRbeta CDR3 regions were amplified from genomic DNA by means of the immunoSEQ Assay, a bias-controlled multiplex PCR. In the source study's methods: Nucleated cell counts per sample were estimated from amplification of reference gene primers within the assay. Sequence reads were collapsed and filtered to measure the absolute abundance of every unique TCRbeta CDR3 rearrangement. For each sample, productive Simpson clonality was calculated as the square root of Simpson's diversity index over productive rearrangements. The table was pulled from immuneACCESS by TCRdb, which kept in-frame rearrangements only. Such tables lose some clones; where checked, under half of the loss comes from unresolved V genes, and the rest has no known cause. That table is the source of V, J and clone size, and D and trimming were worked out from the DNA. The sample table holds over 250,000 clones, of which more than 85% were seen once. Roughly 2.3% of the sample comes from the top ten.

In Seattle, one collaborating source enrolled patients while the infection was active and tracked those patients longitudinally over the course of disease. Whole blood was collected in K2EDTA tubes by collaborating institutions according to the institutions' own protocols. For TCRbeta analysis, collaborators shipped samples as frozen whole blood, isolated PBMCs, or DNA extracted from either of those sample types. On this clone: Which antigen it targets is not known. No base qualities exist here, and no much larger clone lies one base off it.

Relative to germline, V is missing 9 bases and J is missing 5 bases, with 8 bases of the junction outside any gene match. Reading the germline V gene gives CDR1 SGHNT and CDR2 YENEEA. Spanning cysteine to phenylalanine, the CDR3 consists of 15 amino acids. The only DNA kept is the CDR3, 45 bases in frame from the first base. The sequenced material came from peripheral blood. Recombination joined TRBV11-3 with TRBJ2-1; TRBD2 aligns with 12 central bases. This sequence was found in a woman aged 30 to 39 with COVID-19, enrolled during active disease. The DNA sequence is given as TGTGCCAGTTCTAGCGGGAGGGCCGTTCACAATGAGCAGTTCTTC. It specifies CASSSGRAVHNEQFF.